The TCR beta chain under discussion was sequenced for a study of CD8 T cells in Susac syndrome. Study outcomes and limitations: Among active patients and in TEMRA cells, CD8+ clonal expansion in Susac reached its peak.

Under recently defined diagnostic criteria, the patients with Susac syndrome qualified as having definite or probable disease. FACS was used to enrich TEMRA cells, whereas the CD8+ and CD4+ T cells were obtained by negative isolation. Random hexamers were used to reverse transcribe the RNA input (about 0.45 to 1 ug). The authors amplified TCR beta CDR3 across 54 Vbeta and 13 Jbeta using immunoSEQ multiplex PCR. TCRdb re-derived calls from the immunoSEQ multiplex PCR reads in MiXCR, one entry per CDR3 protein. The table has more than 95,000 distinct CDR3 sequences, approximately 96% seen once. Of note for this clonotype: Its antigen is not known.

This receptor was taken from a human donor with Susac syndrome. The sequenced sample consisted of CD8+ T cells from PBMCs.

CDR3 region: CASSDEAGGYNEQFF. CDR3 DNA sequence: TGTGCCAGCAGTGACGAAGCGGGAGGCTACAATGAGCAGTTCTTC. This chain connects TRBV6-4 to TRBJ2-1; 9 bases fit TRBD2. Germline V gene sequence: CDR1 MRHNA, CDR2 SNTAGT. This CDR3 is 15 amino acids long. Trimming took 2 bases from V and 3 from J; bases not matched to a gene: 2.